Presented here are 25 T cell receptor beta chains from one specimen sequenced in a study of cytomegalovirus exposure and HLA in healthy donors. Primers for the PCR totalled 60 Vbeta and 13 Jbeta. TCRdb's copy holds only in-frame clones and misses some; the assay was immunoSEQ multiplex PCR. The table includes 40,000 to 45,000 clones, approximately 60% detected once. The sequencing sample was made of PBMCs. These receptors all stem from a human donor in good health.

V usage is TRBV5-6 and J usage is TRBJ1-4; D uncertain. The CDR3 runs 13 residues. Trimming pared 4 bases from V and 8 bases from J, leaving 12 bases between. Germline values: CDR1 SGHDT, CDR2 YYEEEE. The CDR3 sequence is CASSPYLKEKLFF. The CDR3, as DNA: TGTGCCAGCAGCCCCTATTTGAAGGAAAAACTGTTTTTT.

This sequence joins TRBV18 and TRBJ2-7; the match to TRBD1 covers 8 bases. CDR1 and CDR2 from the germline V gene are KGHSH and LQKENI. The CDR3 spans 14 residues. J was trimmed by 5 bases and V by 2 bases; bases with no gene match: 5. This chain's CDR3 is CASSPSTGGHEQYF. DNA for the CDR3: TGTGCCAGCTCACCAAGCACAGGGGGGCACGAGCAGTACTTC. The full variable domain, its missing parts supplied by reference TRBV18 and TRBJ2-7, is NAGVMQNPRHLVRRRGQEARLRCSPMKGHSHVYWYRQLPEEGLKFMVYLQKENIIDESGMPKERFSAEFPKEGPSILRIQQVVRGDSAAYFCASSPSTGGHEQYFGPGTRLTVT.

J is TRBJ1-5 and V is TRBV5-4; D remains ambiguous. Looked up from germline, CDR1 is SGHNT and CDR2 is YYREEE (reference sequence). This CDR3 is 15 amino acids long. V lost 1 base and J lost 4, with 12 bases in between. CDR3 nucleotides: TGTGCCAGCAGCTTGTCTCCCGGGGTTAATCAGCCCCAGCATTTT. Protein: CASSLSPGVNQPQHF.

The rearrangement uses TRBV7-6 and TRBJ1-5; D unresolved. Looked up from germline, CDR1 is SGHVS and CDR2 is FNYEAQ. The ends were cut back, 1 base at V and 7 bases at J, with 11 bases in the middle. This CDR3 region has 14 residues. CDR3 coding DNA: TGTGCCAGCAGCTTAGGACTCACCGGACAGCCCCAGCATTTT. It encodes CASSLGLTGQPQHF.

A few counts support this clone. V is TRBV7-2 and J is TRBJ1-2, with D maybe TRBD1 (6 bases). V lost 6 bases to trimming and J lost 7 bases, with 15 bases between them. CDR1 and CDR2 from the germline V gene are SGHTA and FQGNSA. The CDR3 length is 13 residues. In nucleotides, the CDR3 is TGTGCCAGCAGGACGGACAGAGTCGGTGGCTACACCTTC. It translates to CASRTDRVGGYTF.

CDR3 residues: CASSPFVDREETQYF. CDR3 in DNA: TGTGCCAGCTCACCGTTCGTGGACAGGGAAGAGACCCAGTACTTC. J is TRBJ2-5 and V is TRBV18; TRBD1 aligns across 8 bases. Germline loops: CDR1 KGHSH, CDR2 LQKENI. Germline trimming cut 3 bases from V and 3 bases from J; bases unmatched to any gene: 6. The CDR3 contains 15 residues.

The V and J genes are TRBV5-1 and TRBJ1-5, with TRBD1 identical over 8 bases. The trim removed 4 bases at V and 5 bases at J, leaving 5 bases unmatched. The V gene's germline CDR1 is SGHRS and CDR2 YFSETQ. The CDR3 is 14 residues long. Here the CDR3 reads CASSIGTGDQPQHF. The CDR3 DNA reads TGCGCCAGCAGCATAGGGACAGGCGATCAGCCCCAGCATTTT.

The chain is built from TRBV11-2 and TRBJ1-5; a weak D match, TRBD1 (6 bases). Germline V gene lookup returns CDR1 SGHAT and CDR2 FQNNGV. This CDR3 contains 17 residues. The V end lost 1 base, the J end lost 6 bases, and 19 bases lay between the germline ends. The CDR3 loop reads CASSLGGRSRGGQPQHF. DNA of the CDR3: TGTGCCAGCAGCTTAGGTGGTAGGAGCAGGGGCGGTCAGCCCCAGCATTTT.

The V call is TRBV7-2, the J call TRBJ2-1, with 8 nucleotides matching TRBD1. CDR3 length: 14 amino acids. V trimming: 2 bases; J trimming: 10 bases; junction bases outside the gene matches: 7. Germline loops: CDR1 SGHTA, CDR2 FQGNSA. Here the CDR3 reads CASSLWQGAEEQFF. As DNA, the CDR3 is TGTGCCAGCAGCTTATGGCAGGGGGCGGAGGAGCAGTTCTTC. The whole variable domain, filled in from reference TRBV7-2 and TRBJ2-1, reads GAGVSQSPSNKVTEKGKDVELRCDPISGHTALYWYRQSLGQGLEFLIYFQGNSAPDKSGLPSDRFSAERTGGSVSTLTIQRTQQEDSAVYLCASSLWQGAEEQFFGPGTRLTVL.

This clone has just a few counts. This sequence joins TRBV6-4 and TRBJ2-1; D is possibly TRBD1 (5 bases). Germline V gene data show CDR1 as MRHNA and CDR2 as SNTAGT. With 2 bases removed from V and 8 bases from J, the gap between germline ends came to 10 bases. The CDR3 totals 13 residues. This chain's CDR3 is CASSDGAGDEQFF. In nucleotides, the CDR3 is TGTGCCAGCAGTGACGGGGCCGGCGATGAGCAGTTCTTC.

The CDR3 sequence: CASSLEGVAKNIQYF. The CDR3 nucleotides are TGTGCCAGCAGCTTGGAAGGGGTAGCCAAAAACATTCAGTACTTC. The chain joins TRBV5-4 to TRBJ2-4; tentatively, D is TRBD1 (5 bases). This CDR3 has 15 amino acids. Germline CDR1 reads SGHNT; CDR2 reads YYREEE (reference sequence). Between the trimmed V and J ends, which lost 0 bases and 0 bases, there was a span of 7 bases.

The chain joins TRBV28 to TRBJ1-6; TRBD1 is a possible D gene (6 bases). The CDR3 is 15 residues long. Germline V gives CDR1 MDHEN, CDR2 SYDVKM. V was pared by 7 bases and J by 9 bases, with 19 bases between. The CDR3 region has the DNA TGTGCCAGCAACACTCAAACAGGGTTTTTTTCACCCCTCCACTTT. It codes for CASNTQTGFFSPLHF.

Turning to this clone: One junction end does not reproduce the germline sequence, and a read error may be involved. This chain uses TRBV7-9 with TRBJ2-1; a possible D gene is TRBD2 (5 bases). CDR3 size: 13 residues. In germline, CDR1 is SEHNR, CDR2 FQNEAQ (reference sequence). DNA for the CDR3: TGTGCCAGCAGCTTAGCAGAGGGATGGCAAGAAGTCTTC. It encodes CASSLAEGWQEVF.

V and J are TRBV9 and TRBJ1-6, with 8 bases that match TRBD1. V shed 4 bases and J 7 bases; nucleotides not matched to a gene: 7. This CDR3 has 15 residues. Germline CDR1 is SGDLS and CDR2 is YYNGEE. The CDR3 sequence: CASSLQGTGNSPLHF. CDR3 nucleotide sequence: TGTGCCAGCAGCCTCCAGGGGACAGGAAATTCACCCCTCCACTTT.

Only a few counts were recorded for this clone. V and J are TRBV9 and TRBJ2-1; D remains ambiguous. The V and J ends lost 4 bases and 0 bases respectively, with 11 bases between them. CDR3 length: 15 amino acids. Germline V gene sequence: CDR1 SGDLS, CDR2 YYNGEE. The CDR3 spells CASSLGPVSYNEQFF. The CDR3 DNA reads TGTGCCAGCAGCTTAGGGCCTGTCTCCTACAATGAGCAGTTCTTC.

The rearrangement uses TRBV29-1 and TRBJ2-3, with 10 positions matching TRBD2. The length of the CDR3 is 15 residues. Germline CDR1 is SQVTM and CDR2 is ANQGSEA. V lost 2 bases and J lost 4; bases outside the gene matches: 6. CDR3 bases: TGCAGCGTTGAACTAAGCGGGGGGGGTGCAGATACGCAGTATTTT. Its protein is CSVELSGGGADTQYF.

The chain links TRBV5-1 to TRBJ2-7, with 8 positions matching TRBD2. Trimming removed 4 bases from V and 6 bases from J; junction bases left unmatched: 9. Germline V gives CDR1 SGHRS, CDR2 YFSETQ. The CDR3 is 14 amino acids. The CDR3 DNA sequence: TGCGCCAGCAGCCTTAGCGGGGCCCTCGGCGAGCAGTACTTC. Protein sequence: CASSLSGALGEQYF.

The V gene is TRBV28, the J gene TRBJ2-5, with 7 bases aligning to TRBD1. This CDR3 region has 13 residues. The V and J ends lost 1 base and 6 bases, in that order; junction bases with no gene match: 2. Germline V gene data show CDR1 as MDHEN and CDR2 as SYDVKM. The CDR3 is CASSLYRGKTQYF. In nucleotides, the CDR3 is TGTGCCAGCAGTTTATACAGGGGCAAGACCCAGTACTTC.

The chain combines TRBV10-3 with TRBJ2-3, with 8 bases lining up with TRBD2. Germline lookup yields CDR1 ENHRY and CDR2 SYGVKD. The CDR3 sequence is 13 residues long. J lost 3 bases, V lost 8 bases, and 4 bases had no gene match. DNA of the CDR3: TGTGCCATCCTAGCGGGTAGTACAGATACGCAGTATTTT. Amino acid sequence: CAILAGSTDTQYF.

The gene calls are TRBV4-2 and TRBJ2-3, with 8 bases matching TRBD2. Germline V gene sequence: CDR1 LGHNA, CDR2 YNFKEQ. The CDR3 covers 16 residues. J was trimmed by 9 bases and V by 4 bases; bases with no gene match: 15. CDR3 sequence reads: CASSRRAGGLNGTQYF. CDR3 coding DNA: TGTGCCAGCAGCCGTCGGGCGGGGGGATTAAACGGCACGCAGTATTTT.

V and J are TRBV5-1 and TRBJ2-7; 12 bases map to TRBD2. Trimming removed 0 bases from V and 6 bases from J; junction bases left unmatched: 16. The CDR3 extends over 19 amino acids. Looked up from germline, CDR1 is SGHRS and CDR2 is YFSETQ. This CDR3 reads CASSLAATSGGHGGAEQYF. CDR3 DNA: TGCGCCAGCAGCTTGGCGGCGACTAGCGGGGGCCACGGAGGGGCCGAGCAGTACTTC.

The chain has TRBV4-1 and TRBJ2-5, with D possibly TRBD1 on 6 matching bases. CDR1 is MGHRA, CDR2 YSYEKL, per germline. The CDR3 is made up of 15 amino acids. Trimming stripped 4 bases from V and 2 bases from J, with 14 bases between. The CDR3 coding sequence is TGCGCCAGCAGCCGAGGGGGAACCTCTCAAGAGACCCAGTACTTC. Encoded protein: CASSRGGTSQETQYF.

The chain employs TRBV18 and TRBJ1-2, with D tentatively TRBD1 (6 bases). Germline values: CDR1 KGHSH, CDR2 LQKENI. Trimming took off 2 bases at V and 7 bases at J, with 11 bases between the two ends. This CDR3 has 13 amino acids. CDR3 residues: CASSPEDSVGYTF. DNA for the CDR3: TGTGCCAGCTCACCAGAGGACAGCGTTGGCTACACCTTC.

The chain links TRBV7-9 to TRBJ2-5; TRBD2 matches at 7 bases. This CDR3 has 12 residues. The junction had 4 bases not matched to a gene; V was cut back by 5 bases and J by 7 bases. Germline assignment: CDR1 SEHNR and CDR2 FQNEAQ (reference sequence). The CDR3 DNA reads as TGTGCCAGCAGCCTACTAGCGACGACCCAGTACTTC. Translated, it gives CASSLLATTQYF.

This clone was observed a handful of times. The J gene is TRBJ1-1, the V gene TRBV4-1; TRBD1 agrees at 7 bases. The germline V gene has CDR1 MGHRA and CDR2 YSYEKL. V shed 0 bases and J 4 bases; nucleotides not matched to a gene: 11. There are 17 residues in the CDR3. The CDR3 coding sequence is TGCGCCAGCAGCCAAGATCATCGACAGGGAAAGGTCACTGAAGCTTTCTTT. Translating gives CASSQDHRQGKVTEAFF.